Given below is one TCR beta chain in context. The antigen is unknown. The data were obtained in a study of shared clonotypes between healthy human individuals. Sequencing used immunoSEQ multiplex PCR; TCRdb keeps in-frame clones, though not all of them. Of 600,000 or so clones listed, 90% to 95% were seen once; the top ten hold over 0.095%. General study points: Against clonotypes common to all four donors, non-shared ones had lower generation probabilities. Genetic and exposure-history diversity was limited by the small donor number.

Selected positively for CCR7 and CD45RO-negative, naive CD8 cells excluded terminally differentiated effector memory CD45RA+ cells. This CDR3 is built from 13 residues. V gave up 2 bases and J gave up 7 bases, with 10 bases separating them. The germline CDR1 and CDR2 sequences are MNHEY and SMNVEV (reference sequence). The sequence was obtained from a woman aged 30 to 39 in good health. The chain couples TRBV27 to TRBJ2-3; unclear D gene. Sequencing was performed on naive CD8+ T cells sorted from blood. The CDR3 sequence: CASSLTQLHTQYF. CDR3 bases: TGTGCCAGCAGTTTAACCCAGCTTCATACGCAGTATTTT.